This T cell receptor beta chain was captured in a study of CD8 T cells in Susac syndrome. Findings and limits, study-wide: The authors acknowledged that their TCR sequencing and HLA analysis involved a relatively small number of individuals.

The V gene end was trimmed by 6 bases and the J gene end by 2 bases; junction bases not matched to a gene: 6. The V gene's germline CDR1 is SGHAT and CDR2 FQNNGV. The CDR3 is 15 residues long. Roughly 0.45 to 1 ug RNA was reverse transcribed with random hexamers. immunoSEQ multiplex PCR amplified TCR beta CDR3 across 54 Vbeta, 13 Jbeta. TCRdb reprocessed the immunoSEQ multiplex PCR reads with MiXCR, giving one entry per CDR3 protein. The sample holds 40,000 to 55,000 distinct CDR3 sequences; 93% are singletons and the top ten take roughly 0.5%. In this sample, this clonotype turned up once. Its antigen is not identified. TCR beta was sequenced from blood CD8+ and CD4+ T cells.

The sequencing input was CD8+ T cells from PBMCs. V gene TRBV11-2 combines with J gene TRBJ1-1; 10 bases match TRBD1. This receptor was identified in a human donor with multiple sclerosis. The CDR3 DNA reads as TGTGCCAGCAGTTCCGGGACAGGGGTAAACACTGAAGCTTTCTTT. Its protein product is CASSSGTGVNTEAFF. Based on the CDR3 plus reference TRBV11-2 and TRBJ1-1, the full variable domain is EAGVAQSPRYKIIEKRQSVAFWCNPISGHATLYWYQQILGQGPKLLIQFQNNGVVDDSQLPKDRFSAERLKGVDSTLKIQPAKLEDSAVYLCASSSGTGVNTEAFFGQGTRLTVV.